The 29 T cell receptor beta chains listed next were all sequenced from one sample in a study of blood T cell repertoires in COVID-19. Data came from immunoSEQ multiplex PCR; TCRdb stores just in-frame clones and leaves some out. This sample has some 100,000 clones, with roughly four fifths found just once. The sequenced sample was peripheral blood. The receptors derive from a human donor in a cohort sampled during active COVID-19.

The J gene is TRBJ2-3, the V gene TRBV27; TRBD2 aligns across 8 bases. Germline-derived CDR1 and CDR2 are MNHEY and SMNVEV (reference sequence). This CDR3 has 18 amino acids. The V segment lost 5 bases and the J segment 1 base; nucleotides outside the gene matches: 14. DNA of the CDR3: TGTGCCAGCAGTCCCAGGGTAGCGGGGCTACTGGGCACAGATACGCAGTATTTT. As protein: CASSPRVAGLLGTDTQYF.

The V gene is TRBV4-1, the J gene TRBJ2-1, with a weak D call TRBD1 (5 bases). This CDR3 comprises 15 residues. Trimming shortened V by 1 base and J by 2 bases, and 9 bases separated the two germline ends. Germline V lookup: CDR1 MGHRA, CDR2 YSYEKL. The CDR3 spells CASSQGTTPYNEQFF. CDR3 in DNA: TGCGCCAGCAGCCAAGGGACAACTCCCTACAATGAGCAGTTCTTC.

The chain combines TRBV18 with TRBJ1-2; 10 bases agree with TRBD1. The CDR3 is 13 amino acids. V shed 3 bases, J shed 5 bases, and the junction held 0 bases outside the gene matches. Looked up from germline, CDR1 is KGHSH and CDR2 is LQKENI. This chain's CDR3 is CASSPDRGYGYTF. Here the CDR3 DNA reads TGTGCCAGCTCACCGGACAGGGGGTATGGCTACACCTTC.

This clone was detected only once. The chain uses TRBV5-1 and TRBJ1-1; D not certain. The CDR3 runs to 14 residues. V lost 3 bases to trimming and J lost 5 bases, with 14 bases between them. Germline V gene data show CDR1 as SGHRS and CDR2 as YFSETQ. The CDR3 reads CASSWTDYMTEAFF. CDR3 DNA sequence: TGCGCCAGCAGCTGGACGGACTACATGACTGAAGCTTTCTTT. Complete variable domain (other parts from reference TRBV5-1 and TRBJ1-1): KAGVTQTPRYLIKTRGQQVTLSCSPISGHRSVSWYQQTPGQGLQFLFEYFSETQRNKGNFPGRFSGRQFSNSRSEMNVSTLELGDSALYLCASSWTDYMTEAFFGQGTRLTVV.

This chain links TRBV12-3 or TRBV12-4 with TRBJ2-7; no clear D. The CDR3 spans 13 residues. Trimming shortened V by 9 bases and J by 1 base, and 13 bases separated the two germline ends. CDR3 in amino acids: CASSRGWSYEQYF. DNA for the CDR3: TGTGCCAGTTCCCGAGGCTGGTCCTACGAGCAGTACTTC.

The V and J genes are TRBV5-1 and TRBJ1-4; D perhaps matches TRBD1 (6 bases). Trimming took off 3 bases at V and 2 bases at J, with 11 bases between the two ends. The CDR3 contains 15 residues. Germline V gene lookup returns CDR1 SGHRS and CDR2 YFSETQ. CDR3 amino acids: CASSSTGMTNEKLFF. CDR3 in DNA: TGCGCCAGCAGCTCCACAGGGATGACTAATGAAAAACTGTTTTTT.

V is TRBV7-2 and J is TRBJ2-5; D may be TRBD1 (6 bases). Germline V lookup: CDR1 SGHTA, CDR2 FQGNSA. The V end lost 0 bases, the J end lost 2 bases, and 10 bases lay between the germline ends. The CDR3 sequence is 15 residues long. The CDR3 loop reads CASSLAGAPQETQYF. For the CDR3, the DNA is TGTGCCAGCAGCTTAGCGGGGGCCCCTCAAGAGACCCAGTACTTC.

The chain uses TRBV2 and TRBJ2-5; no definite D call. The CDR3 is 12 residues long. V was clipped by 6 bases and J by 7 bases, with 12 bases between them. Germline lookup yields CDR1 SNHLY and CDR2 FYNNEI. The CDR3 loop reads CASRQTAGTQYF. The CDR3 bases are TGTGCCAGCAGGCAAACCGCCGGGACCCAGTACTTC.

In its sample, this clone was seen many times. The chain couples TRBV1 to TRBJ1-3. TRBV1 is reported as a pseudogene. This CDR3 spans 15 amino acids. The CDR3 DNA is TGCACCAGCAGCCAAAACCGGGTCTCTGGAAACACCATATATTTT. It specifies CTSSQNRVSGNTIYF.

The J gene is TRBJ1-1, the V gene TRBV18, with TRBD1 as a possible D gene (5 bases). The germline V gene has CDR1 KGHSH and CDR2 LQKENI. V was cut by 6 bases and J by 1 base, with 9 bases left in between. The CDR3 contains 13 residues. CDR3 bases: TGTGCCAGCTCCTCGGACAAGAACACTGAAGCTTTCTTT. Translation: CASSSDKNTEAFF. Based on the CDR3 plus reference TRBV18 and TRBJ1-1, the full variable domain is NAGVMQNPRHLVRRRGQEARLRCSPMKGHSHVYWYRQLPEEGLKFMVYLQKENIIDESGMPKERFSAEFPKEGPSILRIQQVVRGDSAAYFCASSSDKNTEAFFGQGTRLTVV.

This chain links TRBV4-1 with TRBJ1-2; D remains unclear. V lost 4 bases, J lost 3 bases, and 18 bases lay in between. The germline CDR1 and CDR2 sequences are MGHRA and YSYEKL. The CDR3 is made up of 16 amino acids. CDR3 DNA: TGCGCCAGCAGCCCCTATCCCTTTACGGAGGACTATGGCTACACCTTC. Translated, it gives CASSPYPFTEDYGYTF.

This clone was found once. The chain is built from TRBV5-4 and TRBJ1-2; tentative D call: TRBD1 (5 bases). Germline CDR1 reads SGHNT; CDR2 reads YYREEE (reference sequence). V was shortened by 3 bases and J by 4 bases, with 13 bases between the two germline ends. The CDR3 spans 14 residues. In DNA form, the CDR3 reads TGTGCCAGCAGCTACCTAGGGGTCTCCTATGGCTACACCTTC. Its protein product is CASSYLGVSYGYTF.

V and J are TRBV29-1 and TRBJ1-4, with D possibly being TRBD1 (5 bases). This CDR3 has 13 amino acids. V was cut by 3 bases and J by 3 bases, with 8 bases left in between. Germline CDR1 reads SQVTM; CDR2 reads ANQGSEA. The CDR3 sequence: CSVDRDSNEKLFF. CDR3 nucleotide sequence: TGCAGCGTTGACAGGGATTCTAATGAAAAACTGTTTTTT.

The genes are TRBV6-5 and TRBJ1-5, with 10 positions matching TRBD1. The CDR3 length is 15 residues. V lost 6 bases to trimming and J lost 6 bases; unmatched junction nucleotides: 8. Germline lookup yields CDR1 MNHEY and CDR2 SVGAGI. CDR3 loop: CASSPRQGASQPQHF. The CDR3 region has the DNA TGTGCCAGCAGCCCCCGACAGGGGGCAAGTCAGCCCCAGCATTTT.

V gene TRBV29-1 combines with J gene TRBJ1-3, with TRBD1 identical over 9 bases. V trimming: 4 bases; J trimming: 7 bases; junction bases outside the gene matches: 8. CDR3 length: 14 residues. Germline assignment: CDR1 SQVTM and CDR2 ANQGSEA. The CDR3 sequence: CSVARTGVGNTIYF. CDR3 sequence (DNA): TGCAGCGTTGCGAGGACAGGGGTTGGGAACACCATATATTTT. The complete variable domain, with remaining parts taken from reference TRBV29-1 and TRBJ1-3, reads SAVISQKPSRDICQRGTSLTIQCQVDSQVTMMFWYRQQPGQSLTLIATANQGSEATYESGFVIDKFPISRPNLTFSTLTVSNMSPEDSSIYLCSVARTGVGNTIYFGEGSWLTVV.

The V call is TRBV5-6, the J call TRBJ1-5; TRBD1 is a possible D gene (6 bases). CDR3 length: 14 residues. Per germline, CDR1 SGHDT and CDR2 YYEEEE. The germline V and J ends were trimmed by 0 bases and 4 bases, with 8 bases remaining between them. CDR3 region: CASSLGQVNQPQHF. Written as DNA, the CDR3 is TGTGCCAGCAGCTTGGGACAGGTTAATCAGCCCCAGCATTTT.

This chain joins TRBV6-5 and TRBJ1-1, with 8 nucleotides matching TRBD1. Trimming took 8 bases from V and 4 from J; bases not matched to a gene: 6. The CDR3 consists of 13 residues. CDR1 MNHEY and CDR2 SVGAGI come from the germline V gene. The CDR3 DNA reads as TGTGCCAGCGGCCCCAGGGGGCTCACTGAAGCTTTCTTT. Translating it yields CASGPRGLTEAFF.

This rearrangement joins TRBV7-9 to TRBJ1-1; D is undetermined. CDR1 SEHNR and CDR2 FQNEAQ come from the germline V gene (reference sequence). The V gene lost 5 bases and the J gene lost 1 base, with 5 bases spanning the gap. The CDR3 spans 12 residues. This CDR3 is CASSDWNTEAFF. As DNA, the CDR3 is TGTGCCAGCAGCGACTGGAACACTGAAGCTTTCTTT.

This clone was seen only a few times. CDR3 nucleotides: TGTGCCAGCAGCCAATACAAGCAAGGGGGTTATGGCTACACCTTC. Translating gives CASSQYKQGGYGYTF. V is TRBV16 and J is TRBJ1-2; weak D call: TRBD1 (6 bases). CDR1 and CDR2 (germline): KGHSY, FQNENV. Between the trimmed V and J ends, which lost 1 base and 5 bases, there was a span of 14 bases. There are 15 residues in the CDR3.

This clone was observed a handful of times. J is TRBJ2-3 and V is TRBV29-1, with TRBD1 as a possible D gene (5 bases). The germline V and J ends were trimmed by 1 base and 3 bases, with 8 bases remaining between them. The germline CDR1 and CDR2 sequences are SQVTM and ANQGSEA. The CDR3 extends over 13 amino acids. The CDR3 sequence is CSVEAKGTDTQYF. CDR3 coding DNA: TGCAGCGTTGAAGCGAAGGGGACAGATACGCAGTATTTT.

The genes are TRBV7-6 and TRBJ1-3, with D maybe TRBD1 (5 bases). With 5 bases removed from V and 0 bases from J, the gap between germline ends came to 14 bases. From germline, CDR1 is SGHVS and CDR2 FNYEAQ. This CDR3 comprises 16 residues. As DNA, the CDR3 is TGTGCCAGCAGCACGCGACAGATTATCTCTGGAAACACCATATATTTT. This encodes CASSTRQIISGNTIYF.

The CDR3 DNA reads TGTGCCAGCCGTCGAGGACTAGCGGGGGCCGGTAACACCGGGGAGCTGTTTTTT. Translated: CASRRGLAGAGNTGELFF. The chain carries TRBV18 and TRBJ2-2; TRBD2 aligns across 13 bases. Looked up from germline, CDR1 is KGHSH and CDR2 is LQKENI. The CDR3 runs to 18 residues. V was pared by 8 bases and J by 2 bases, with 11 bases of the junction left unmatched.

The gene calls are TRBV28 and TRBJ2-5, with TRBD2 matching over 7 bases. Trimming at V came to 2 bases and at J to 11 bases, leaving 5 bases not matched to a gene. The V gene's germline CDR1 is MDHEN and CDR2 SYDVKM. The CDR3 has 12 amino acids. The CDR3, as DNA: TGTGCCAGCAGTTTAAAACTCGGGGGGCAGTACTTC. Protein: CASSLKLGGQYF.

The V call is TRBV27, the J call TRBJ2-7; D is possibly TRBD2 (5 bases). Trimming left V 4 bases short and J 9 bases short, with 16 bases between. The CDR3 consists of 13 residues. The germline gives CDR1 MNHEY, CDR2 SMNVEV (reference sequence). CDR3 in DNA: TGTGCCAGCAGTTCCGAGGGCCCCGTAAGGCAGTACTTC. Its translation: CASSSEGPVRQYF.

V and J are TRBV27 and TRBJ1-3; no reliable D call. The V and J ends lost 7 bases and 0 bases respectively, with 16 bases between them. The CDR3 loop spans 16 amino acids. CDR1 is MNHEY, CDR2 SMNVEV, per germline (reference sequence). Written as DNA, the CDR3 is TGTGCCAGCACCCTGCGGGCAGGACTCTCTGGAAACACCATATATTTT. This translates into CASTLRAGLSGNTIYF.

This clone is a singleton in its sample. CDR3 sequence (DNA): TGTGCCAGCAGCGTCATAGGGGAAGGCACTGAAGCTTTCTTT. Its protein product is CASSVIGEGTEAFF. This sequence joins TRBV9 and TRBJ1-1, with D possibly TRBD1 on 5 matching bases. V was pared by 2 bases and J by 4 bases, with 12 bases between. The CDR3 has 14 residues. The V gene's germline CDR1 is SGDLS and CDR2 YYNGEE.

Written as DNA, the CDR3 is TGCGCCAGCTCGAATGCGGGGGGAGGAGAGACCCAGTACTTC. As protein: CASSNAGGGETQYF. V and J are TRBV5-1 and TRBJ2-5; 8 bases fit TRBD2. There are 14 residues in the CDR3. V shed 7 bases and J 4 bases; nucleotides not matched to a gene: 9. Per the germline V gene, CDR1 is SGHRS and CDR2 is YFSETQ.

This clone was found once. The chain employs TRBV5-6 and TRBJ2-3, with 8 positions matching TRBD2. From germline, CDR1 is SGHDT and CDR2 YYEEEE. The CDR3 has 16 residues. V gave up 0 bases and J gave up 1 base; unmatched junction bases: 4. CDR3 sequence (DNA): TGTGCCAGCAGCTTGGCCGCGCGGGGGGGCACAGATACGCAGTATTTT. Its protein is CASSLAARGGTDTQYF.

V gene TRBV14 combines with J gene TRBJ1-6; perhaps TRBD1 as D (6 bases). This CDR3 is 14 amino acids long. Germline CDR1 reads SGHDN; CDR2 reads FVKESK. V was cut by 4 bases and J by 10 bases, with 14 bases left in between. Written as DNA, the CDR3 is TGTGCCAGCAGCCCCAGGGGTATGGGATCACCCCTCCACTTT. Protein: CASSPRGMGSPLHF.